This T cell receptor (beta chain) was identified in a study of CD4 T cells in relation to SARS-CoV-2 and coronaviruses. Across the study: After 10 days of antigen culture, PBMC TCR beta CDR3s were sequenced. A couple of subjects were Hispanic; patients were roughly 8 males and a handful of females. Notes on the study in general: No donor gave both pre-pandemic and post-infection samples.

The germline V gene encodes CDR1 SGHTA and CDR2 FQGNSA. V was clipped by 2 bases and J by 5 bases, with 10 bases between them. The CDR3 has 14 amino acids. The table came from immunoSEQ multiplex PCR; TCRdb's copy has only in-frame clones and leaves some out. Among about 36,000 clones listed, 77% were seen once. As to this clone: Its antigen is undetermined.

Sorted naive or memory CD4+ cells met CEF peptides for roughly nine days. The source is an adult with COVID-19. Material for sequencing was memory CD4+ T cells from PBMCs, cultured in vitro. This rearrangement joins TRBV7-2 to TRBJ2-1; no reliable D call. The CDR3 DNA is TGTGCCAGCAGCTTATTACAGAGTAACAATGAGCAGTTCTTC. This gives the protein CASSLLQSNNEQFF.